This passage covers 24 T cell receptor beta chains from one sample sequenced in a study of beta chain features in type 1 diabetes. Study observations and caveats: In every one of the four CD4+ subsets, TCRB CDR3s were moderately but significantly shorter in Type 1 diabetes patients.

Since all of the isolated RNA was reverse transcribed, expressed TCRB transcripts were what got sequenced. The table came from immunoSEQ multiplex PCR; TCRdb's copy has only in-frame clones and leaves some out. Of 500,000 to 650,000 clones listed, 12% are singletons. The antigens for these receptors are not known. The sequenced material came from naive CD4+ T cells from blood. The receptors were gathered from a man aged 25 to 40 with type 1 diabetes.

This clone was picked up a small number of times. DNA for the CDR3: TGTGCCAGCAGTGACATACAGGGGGCCTTGGCCTATGGCTACACCTTC. Residues: CASSDIQGALAYGYTF. J is TRBJ1-2 and V is TRBV6-1, with 9 bases aligning to TRBD1. Looked up from germline, CDR1 is MNHNS and CDR2 is SASEGT. This CDR3 has 16 amino acids. With 3 bases clipped from V and 4 bases from J, the junction kept 9 bases outside the gene matches.

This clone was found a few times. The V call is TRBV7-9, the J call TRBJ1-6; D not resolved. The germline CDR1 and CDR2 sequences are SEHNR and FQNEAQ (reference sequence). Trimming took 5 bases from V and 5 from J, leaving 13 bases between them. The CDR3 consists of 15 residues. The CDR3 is CASSLRAVDNSPLHF. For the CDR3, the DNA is TGTGCCAGCAGCCTCCGTGCGGTAGATAATTCACCCCTCCACTTT.

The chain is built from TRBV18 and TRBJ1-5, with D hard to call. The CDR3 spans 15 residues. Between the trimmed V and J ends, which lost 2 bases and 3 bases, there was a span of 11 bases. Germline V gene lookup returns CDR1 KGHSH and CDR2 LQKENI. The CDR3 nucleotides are TGTGCCAGCTCACCAGGGAGGGTGGACAATCAGCCCCAGCATTTT. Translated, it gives CASSPGRVDNQPQHF.

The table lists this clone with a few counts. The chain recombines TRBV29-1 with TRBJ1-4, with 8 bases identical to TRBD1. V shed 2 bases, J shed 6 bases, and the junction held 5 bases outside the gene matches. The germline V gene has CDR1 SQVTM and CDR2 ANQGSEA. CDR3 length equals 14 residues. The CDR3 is CSVEQGAGHEKLFF. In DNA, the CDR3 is TGCAGCGTTGAACAGGGGGCAGGCCATGAAAAACTGTTTTTT.

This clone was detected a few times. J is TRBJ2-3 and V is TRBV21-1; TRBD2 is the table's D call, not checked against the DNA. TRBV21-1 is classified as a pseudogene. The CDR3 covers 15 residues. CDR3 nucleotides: TGTGCCAGCAGGAGAGCGGGAGAAAGCACAGATACGCAGTATTTT. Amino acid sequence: CASRRAGESTDTQYF.

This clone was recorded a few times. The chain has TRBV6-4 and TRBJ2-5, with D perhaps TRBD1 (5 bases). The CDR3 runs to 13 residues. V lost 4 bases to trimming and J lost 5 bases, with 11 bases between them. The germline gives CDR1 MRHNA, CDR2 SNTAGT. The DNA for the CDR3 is TGTGCCAGCAGTGTAGAGGCAGGGGAGACCCAGTACTTC. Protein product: CASSVEAGETQYF.

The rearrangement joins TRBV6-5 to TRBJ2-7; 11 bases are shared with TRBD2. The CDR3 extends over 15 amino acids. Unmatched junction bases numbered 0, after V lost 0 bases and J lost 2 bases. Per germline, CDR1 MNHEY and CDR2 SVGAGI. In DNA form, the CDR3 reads TGTGCCAGCAGTTACTCGACTAGCGGGGCCTACGAGCAGTACTTC. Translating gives CASSYSTSGAYEQYF.

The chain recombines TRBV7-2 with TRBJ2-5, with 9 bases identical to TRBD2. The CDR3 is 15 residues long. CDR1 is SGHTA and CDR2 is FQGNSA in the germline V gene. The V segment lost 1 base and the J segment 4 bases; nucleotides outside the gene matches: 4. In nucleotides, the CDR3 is TGTGCCAGCAGCTTAGTAGCGGGGGACGGAGAGACCCAGTACTTC. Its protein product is CASSLVAGDGETQYF.

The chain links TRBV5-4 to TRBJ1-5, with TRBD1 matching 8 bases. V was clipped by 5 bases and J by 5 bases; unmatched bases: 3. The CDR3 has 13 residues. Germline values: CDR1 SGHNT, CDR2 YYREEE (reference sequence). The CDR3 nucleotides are TGTGCCAGCAGTCCGGACAGGGATCAGCCCCAGCATTTT. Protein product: CASSPDRDQPQHF.

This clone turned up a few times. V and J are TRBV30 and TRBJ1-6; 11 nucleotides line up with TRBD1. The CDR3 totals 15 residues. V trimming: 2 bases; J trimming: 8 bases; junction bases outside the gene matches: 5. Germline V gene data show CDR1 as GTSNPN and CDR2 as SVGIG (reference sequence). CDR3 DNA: TGTGCCTGGAGTAACGGACAGGGGGCCGATTCACCCCTCCACTTT. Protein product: CAWSNGQGADSPLHF.

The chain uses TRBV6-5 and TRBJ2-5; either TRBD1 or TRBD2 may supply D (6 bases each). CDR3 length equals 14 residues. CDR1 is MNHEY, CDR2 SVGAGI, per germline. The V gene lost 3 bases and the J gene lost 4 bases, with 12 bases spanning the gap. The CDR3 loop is CASSYQGGRETQYF. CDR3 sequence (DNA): TGTGCCAGCAGTTATCAAGGGGGGCGAGAGACCCAGTACTTC.

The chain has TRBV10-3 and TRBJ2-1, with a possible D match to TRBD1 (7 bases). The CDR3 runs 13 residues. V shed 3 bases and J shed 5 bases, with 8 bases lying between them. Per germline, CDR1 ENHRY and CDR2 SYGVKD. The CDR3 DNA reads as TGTGCCATCAGTGACAGGGGGGACAATGAGCAGTTCTTC. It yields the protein CAISDRGDNEQFF.

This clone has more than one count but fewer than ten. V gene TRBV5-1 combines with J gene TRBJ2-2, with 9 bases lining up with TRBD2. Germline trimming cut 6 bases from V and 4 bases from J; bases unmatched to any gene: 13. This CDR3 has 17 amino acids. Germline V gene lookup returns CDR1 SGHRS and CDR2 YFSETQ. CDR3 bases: TGCGCCAGCAATAATAACCCGACTAGCGGCTTCACCGGGGAGCTGTTTTTT. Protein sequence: CASNNNPTSGFTGELFF. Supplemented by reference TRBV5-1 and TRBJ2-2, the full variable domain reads KAGVTQTPRYLIKTRGQQVTLSCSPISGHRSVSWYQQTPGQGLQFLFEYFSETQRNKGNFPGRFSGRQFSNSRSEMNVSTLELGDSALYLCASNNNPTSGFTGELFFGEGSRLTVL.

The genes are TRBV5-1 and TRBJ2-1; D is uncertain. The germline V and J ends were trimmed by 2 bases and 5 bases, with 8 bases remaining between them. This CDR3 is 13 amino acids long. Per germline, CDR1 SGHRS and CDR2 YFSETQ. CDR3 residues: CASSFIVDNEQFF. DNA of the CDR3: TGCGCCAGCAGCTTCATAGTCGACAATGAGCAGTTCTTC.

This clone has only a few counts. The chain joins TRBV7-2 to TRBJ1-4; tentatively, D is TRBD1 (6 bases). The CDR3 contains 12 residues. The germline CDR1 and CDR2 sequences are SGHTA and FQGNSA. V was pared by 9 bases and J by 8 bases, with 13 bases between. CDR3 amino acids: CASGLQGEKLFF. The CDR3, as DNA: TGTGCCAGTGGACTTCAGGGGGAAAAACTGTTTTTT.

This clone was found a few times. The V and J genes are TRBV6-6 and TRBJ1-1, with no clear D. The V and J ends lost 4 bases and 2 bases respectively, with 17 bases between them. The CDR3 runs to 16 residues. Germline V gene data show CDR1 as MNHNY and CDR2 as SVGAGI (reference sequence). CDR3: CASSFPFEGRNTEAFF. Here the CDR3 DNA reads TGTGCCAGCAGTTTCCCGTTTGAGGGTAGAAACACTGAAGCTTTCTTT.

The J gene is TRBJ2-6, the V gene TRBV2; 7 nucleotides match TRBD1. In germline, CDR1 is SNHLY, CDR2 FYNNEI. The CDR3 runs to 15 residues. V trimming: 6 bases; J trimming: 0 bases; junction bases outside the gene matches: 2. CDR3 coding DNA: TGTGCCAGCAGGGACAGGACCTCTGGGGCCAACGTCCTGACTTTC. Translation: CASRDRTSGANVLTF.

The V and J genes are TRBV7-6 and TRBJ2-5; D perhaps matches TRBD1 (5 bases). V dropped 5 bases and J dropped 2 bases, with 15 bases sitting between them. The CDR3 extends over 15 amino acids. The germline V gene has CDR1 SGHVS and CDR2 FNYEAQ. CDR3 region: CASSPRAGKQETQYF. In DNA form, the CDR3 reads TGTGCCAGCAGCCCAAGGGCAGGGAAGCAAGAGACCCAGTACTTC.

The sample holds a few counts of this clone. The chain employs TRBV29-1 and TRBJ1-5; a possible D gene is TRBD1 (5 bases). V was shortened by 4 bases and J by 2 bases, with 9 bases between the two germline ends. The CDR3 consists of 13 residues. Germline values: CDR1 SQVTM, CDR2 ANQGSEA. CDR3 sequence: CSVVGEGNQPQHF. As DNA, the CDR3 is TGCAGCGTTGTAGGGGAGGGCAATCAGCCCCAGCATTTT. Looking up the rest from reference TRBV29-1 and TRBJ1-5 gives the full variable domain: SAVISQKPSRDICQRGTSLTIQCQVDSQVTMMFWYRQQPGQSLTLIATANQGSEATYESGFVIDKFPISRPNLTFSTLTVSNMSPEDSSIYLCSVVGEGNQPQHFGDGTRLSIL.

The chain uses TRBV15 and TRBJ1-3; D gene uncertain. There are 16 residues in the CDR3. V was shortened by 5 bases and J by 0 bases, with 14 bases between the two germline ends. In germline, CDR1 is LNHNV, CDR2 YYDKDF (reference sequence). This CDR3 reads CATSGDPASSGNTIYF. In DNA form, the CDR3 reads TGTGCCACCAGCGGCGACCCAGCCAGCTCTGGAAACACCATATATTTT. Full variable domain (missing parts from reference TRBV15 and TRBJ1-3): DAMVIQNPRYQVTQFGKPVTLSCSQTLNHNVMYWYQQKSSQAPKLLFHYYDKDFNNEADTPDNFQSRRPNTSFCFLDIRSPGLGDTAMYLCATSGDPASSGNTIYFGEGSWLTVV.

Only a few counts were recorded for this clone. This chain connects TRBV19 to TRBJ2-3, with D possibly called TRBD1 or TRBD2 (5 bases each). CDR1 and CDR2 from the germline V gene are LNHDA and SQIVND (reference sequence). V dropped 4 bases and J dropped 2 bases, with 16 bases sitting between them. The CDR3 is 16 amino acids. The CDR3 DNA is TGTGCCAGTAGTAATGGGGGACGAAGACTCACAGATACGCAGTATTTT. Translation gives CASSNGGRRLTDTQYF.

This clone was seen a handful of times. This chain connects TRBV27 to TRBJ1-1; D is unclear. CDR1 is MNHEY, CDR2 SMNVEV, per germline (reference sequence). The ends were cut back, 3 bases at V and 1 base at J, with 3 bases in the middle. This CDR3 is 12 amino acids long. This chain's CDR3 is CASSLRNTEAFF. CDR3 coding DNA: TGTGCCAGCAGTTTGAGGAACACTGAAGCTTTCTTT.

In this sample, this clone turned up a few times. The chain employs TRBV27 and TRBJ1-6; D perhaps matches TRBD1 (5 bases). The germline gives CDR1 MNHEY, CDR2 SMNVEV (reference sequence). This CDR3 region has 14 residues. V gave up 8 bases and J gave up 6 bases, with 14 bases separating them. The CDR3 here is CASGRGSRNSPLHF. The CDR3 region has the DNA TGTGCCAGCGGAAGGGGCAGTCGTAATTCACCCCTCCACTTT.

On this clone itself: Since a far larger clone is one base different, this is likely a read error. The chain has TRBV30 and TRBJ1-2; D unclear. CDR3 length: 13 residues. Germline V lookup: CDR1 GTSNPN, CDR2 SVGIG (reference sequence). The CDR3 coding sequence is TGTGCCGGGAGTGGGTGGGGTAGGAATGGCTACACCTTC. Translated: CAGSGWGRNGYTF.